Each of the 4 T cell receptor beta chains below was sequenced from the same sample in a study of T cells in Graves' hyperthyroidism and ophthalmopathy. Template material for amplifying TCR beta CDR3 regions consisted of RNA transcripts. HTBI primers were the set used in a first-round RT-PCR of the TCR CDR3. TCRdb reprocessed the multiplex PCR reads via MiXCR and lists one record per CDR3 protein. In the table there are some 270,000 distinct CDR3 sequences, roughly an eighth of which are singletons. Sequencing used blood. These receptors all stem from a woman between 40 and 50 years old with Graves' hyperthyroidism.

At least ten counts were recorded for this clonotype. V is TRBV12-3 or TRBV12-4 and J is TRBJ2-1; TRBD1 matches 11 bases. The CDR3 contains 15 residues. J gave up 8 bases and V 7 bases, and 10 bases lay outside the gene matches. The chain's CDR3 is CASIKPGQGVYEQFF. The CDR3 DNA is TGTGCCAGCATTAAACCGGGACAGGGGGTCTATGAGCAGTTCTTC.

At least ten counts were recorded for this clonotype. CDR3 protein: CASSLSASGTQYF. Here the CDR3 DNA reads TGTGCCAGCAGTTTAAGTGCTAGCGGTACGCAGTATTTT. J is TRBJ2-3 and V is TRBV12-3 or TRBV12-4; 7 nucleotides align to TRBD2. Trimming removed 2 bases from V and 8 bases from J; junction bases left unmatched: 4. There are 13 residues in the CDR3.

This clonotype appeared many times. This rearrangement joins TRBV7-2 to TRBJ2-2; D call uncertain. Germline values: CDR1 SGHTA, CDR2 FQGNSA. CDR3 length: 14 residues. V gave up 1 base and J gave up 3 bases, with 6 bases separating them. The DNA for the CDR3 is TGTGCCAGCAGCTTAGTCGGTCACACCGGGGAGCTGTTTTTT. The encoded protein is CASSLVGHTGELFF.

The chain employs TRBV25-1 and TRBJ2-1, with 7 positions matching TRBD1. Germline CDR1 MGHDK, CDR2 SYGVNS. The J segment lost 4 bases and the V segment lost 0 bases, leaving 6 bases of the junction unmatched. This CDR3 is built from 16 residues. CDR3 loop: CASSEYNRGPYNEQFF. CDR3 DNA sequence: TGTGCCAGCAGTGAATATAACAGGGGCCCTTACAATGAGCAGTTCTTC.